This TCR beta chain was sequenced for a study of cytomegalovirus exposure and HLA in healthy donors. At the level of the study: Previous work identified roughly 120 million unique TCR beta sequences from around 180 million T cells.

This clone has only one observation. The target antigen is unknown. Germline V gene sequence: CDR1 SGDLS, CDR2 YYNGEE. V shed 0 bases, J shed 13 bases, and the junction held 6 bases outside the gene matches. CDR3 size: 12 residues. Study results and limitations: The study flagged some 170 TCR beta chains as cytomegalovirus-associated. Cytomegalovirus status was reportedly diagnosed by the classifier with high sensitivity and specificity. Rare sequences made up most TCRs, while some public TCRs were found in many donors.

13 Jbeta primers and 60 Vbeta primers were used for the PCR. TCRdb's copy holds only in-frame clones and misses some; the assay was immunoSEQ multiplex PCR. This table holds roughly 63,000 clones, over 60% found once. The chain combines TRBV9 with TRBJ1-1, with 7 bases aligning to TRBD1. The receptor was isolated from a man between 45 and 60 years old in good health and CMV-seropositive. The sequenced sample was PBMCs. CDR3 sequence: CASSVGTGGLFF. CDR3 coding DNA: TGTGCCAGCAGCGTAGGGACAGGCGGACTTTTCTTT.